This T cell receptor (beta chain) was documented in a study of blood T cell repertoires in COVID-19. Study as a whole: Donors in the United States, Italy and Spain gave samples during acute or convalescent COVID-19. PBMCs, B-cell-depleted T cells, or T cells provided the cDNA or gDNA that made up the material.

As originally analysed: The assay estimated nucleated cells by amplifying reference gene primers. The table came from immunoSEQ multiplex PCR; TCRdb's copy has only in-frame clones and leaves some out. V, J and clone size are taken as reported in that table, and D and trimming were inferred from the DNA itself. This table holds 410,000 or so clones, approximately 91% found once. Seattle participants joined during active infection and were tracked over time. The germline CDR1 and CDR2 sequences are LNHDA and SQIVND (reference sequence). With V trimmed by 2 bases and J by 2 bases, 3 bases remained unmatched. The CDR3 consists of 15 residues.

The rearrangement joins TRBV19 to TRBJ2-5; TRBD2 agrees at 9 bases. Sequenced material: peripheral blood. This TCR derives from a woman aged 40 to 55 with COVID-19, enrolled during active disease. The CDR3 sequence: CASSILAGQQETQYF. Written as DNA, the CDR3 is TGTGCCAGTAGTATACTAGCGGGGCAGCAAGAGACCCAGTACTTC.